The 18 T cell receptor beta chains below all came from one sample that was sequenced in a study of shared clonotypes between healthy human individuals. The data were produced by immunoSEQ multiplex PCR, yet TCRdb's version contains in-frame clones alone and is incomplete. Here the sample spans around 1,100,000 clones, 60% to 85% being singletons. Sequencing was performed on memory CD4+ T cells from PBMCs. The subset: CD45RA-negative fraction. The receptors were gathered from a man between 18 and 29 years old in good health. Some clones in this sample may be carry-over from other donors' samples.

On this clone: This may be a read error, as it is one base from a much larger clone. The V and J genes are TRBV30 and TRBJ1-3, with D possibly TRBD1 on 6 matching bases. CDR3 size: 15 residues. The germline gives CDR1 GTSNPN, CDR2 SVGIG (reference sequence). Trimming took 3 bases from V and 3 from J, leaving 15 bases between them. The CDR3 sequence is CAWSRRGLVGNTIYF. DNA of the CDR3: TGTGCCTGGAGCCGAAGGGGGTTAGTTGGAAACACCATATATTTT.

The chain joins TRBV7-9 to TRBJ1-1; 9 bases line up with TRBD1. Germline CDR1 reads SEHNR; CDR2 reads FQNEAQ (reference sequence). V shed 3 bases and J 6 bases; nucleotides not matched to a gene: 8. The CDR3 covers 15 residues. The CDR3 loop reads CASSLWDRVSSEAFF. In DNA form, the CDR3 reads TGTGCCAGCAGCTTGTGGGACAGGGTATCATCTGAAGCTTTCTTT.

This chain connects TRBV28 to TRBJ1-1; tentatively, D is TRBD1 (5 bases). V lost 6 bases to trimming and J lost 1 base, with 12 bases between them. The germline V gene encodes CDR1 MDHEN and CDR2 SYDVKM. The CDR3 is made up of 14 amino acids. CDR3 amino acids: CASRGVLGNTEAFF. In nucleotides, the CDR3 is TGTGCCAGCAGGGGGGTATTGGGGAACACTGAAGCTTTCTTT.

DNA for the CDR3: TGTGCCAGCAGCCGGGGACTAGCGGGAGCCTTGAACACCGGGGAGCTGTTTTTT. Translating it yields CASSRGLAGALNTGELFF. The chain has TRBV4-2 and TRBJ2-2; 14 bases are a match to TRBD2. V shed 4 bases, J shed 1 base, and the junction held 5 bases outside the gene matches. CDR1 and CDR2 (germline): LGHNA, YNFKEQ. The CDR3 consists of 18 residues.

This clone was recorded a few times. The chain's CDR3 is CASTPPGVETQYF. CDR3 bases: TGTGCCAGCACGCCGCCGGGAGTAGAGACCCAGTACTTC. The V call is TRBV6-5, the J call TRBJ2-5, with D perhaps TRBD2 (6 bases). The CDR3 consists of 13 residues. Per the germline V gene, CDR1 is MNHEY and CDR2 is SVGAGI. V was shortened by 7 bases and J by 4 bases, with 13 bases between the two germline ends.

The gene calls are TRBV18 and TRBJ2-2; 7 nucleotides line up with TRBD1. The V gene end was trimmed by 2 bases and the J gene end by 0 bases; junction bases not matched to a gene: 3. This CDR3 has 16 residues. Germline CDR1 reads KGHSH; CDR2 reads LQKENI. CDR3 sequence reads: CASSPGTGANTGELFF. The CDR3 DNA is TGTGCCAGCTCACCAGGCACAGGGGCGAACACCGGGGAGCTGTTTTTT. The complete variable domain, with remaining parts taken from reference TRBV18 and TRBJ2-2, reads NAGVMQNPRHLVRRRGQEARLRCSPMKGHSHVYWYRQLPEEGLKFMVYLQKENIIDESGMPKERFSAEFPKEGPSILRIQQVVRGDSAAYFCASSPGTGANTGELFFGEGSRLTVL.

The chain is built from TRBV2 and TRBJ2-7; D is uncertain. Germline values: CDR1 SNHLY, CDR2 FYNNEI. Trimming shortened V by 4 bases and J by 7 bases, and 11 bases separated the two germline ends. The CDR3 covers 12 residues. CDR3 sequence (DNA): TGTGCCAGCAGTGCAGGATTGCTTGAGCAGTACTTC. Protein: CASSAGLLEQYF.

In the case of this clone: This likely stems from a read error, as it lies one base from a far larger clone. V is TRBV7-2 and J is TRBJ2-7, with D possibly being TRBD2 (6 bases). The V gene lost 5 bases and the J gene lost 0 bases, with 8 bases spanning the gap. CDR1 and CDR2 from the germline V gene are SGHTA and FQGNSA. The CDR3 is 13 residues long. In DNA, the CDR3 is TGTGCCAGCAGCCGGGACTTCTCCTACGAGCAGTACTTC. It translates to CASSRDFSYEQYF.

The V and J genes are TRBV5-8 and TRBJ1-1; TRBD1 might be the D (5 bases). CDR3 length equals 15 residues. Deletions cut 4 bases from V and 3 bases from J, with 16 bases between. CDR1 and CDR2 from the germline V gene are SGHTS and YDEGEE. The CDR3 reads CASSPSGVGHTEAFF. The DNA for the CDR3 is TGTGCCAGCAGCCCCAGTGGGGTGGGGCACACTGAAGCTTTCTTT.

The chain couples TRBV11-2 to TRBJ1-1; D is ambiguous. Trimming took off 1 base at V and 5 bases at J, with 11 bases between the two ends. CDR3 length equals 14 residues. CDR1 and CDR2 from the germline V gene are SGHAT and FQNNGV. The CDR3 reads CASSLGVLRTEAFF. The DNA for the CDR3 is TGTGCCAGCAGCTTAGGAGTTTTAAGAACTGAAGCTTTCTTT.

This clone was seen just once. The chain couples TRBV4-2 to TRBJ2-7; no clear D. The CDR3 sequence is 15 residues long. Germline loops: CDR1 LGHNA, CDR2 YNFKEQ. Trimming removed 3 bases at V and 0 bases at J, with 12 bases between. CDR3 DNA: TGTGCCAGCAGCCAGCTTGGAATCGACTCCTACGAGCAGTACTTC. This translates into CASSQLGIDSYEQYF.

The CDR3 DNA sequence: TGCGCCAGCAGGCCGATACTCAGGGGATATGAGCAGTTCTTC. It is translated as CASRPILRGYEQFF. The rearrangement links TRBV4-1 to TRBJ2-1; TRBD1 might be the D (6 bases). V gave up 6 bases and J gave up 8 bases, with 17 bases separating them. CDR3 length equals 14 residues. Per the germline V gene, CDR1 is MGHRA and CDR2 is YSYEKL.

The CDR3 region has the DNA TGTGCCAGCAGTTTCCGTAGGGGGGACACTGAAGCTTTCTTT. It encodes CASSFRRGDTEAFF. This chain connects TRBV28 to TRBJ1-1; D possibly corresponds to TRBD1 (6 bases). The CDR3 extends over 14 amino acids. Looked up from germline, CDR1 is MDHEN and CDR2 is SYDVKM. V gave up 3 bases and J gave up 3 bases, with 11 bases separating them.

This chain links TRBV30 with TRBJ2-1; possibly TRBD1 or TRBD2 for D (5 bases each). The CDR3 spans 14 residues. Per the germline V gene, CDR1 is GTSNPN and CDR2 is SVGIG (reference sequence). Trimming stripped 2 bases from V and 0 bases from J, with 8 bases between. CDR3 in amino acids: CAWSRGASYNEQFF. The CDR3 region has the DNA TGTGCCTGGAGTCGAGGGGCCTCCTACAATGAGCAGTTCTTC.

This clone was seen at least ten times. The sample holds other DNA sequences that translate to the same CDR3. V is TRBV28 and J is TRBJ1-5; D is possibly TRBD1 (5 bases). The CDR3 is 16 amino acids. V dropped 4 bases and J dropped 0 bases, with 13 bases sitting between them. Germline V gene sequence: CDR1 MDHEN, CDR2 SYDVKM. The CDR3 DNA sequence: TGTGCCAGCAGTTCCCTGGACATCTATAGCAATCAGCCCCAGCATTTT. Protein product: CASSSLDIYSNQPQHF. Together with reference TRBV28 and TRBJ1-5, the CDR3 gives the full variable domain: DVKVTQSSRYLVKRTGEKVFLECVQDMDHENMFWYRQDPGLGLRLIYFSYDVKMKEKGDIPEGYSVSREKKERFSLILESASTNQTSMYLCASSSLDIYSNQPQHFGDGTRLSIL.

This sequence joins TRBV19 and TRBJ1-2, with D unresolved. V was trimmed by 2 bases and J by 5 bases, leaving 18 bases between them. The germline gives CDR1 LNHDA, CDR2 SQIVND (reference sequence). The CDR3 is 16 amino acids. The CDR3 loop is CASSISSSTRRYGYTF. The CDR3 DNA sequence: TGTGCCAGTAGTATATCGTCCTCCACGAGGAGGTATGGCTACACCTTC.

The DNA for the CDR3 is TGTGCCAGCAGCCCCACTAGCGGGAATCAGTATTTT. Its translation: CASSPTSGNQYF. The chain joins TRBV11-2 to TRBJ2-3; 10 nucleotides align to TRBD2. V lost 5 bases and J lost 12; bases outside the gene matches: 5. The CDR3 is 12 amino acids. Germline V gives CDR1 SGHAT, CDR2 FQNNGV. Full variable domain (rest looked up from reference TRBV11-2 and TRBJ2-3): EAGVAQSPRYKIIEKRQSVAFWCNPISGHATLYWYQQILGQGPKLLIQFQNNGVVDDSQLPKDRFSAERLKGVDSTLKIQPAKLEDSAVYLCASSPTSGNQYFGPGTRLTVL.

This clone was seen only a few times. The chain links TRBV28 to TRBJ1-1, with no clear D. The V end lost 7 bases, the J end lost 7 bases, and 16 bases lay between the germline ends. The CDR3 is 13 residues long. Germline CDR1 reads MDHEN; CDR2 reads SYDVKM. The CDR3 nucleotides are TGTGCCAGCACTCTCTCAAAGAGGGTTGAAGCTTTCTTT. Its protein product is CASTLSKRVEAFF.